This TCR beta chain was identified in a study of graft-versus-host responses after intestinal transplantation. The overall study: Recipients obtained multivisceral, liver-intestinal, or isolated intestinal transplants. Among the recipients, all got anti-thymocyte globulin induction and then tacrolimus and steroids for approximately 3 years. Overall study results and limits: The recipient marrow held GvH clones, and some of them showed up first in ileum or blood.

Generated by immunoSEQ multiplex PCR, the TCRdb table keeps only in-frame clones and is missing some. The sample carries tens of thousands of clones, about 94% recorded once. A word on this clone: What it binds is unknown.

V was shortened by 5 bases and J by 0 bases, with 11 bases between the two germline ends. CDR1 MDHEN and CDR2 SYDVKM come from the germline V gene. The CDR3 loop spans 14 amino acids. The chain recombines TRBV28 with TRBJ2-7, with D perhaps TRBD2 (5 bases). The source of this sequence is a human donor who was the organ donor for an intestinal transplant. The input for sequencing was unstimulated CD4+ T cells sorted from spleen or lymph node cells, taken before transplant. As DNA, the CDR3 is TGTGCCAGCAGTGATTGGACTGTCTCCTACGAGCAGTACTTC. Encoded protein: CASSDWTVSYEQYF.